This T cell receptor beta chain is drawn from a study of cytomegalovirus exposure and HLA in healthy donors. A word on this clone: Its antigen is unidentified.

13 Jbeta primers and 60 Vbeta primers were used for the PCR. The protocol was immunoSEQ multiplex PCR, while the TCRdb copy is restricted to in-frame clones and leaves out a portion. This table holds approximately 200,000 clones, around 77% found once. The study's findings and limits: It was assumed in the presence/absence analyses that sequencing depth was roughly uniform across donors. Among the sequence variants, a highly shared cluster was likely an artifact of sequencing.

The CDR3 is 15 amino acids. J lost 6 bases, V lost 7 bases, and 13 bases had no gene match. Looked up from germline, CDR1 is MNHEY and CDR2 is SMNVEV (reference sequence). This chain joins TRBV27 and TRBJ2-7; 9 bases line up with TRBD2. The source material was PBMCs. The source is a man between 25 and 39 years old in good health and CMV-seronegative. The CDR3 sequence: CASNGLANPPFEQYF. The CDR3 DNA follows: TGTGCCAGCAACGGACTAGCGAATCCCCCCTTCGAGCAGTACTTC.